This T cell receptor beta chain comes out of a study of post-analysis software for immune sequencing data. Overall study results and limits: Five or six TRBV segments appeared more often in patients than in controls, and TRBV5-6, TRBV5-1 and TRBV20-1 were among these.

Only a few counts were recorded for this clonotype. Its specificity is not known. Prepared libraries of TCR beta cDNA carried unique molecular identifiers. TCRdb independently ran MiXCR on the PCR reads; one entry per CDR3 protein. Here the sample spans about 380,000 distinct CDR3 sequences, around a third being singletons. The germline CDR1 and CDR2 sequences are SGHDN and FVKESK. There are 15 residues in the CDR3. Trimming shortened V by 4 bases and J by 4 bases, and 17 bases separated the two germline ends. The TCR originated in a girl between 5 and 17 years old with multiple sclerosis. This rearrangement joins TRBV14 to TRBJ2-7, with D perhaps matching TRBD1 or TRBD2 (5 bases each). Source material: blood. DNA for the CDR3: TGTGCCAGCAGCCCCCCGGGGACGGGATCATACGAGCAGTACTTC. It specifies CASSPPGTGSYEQYF.